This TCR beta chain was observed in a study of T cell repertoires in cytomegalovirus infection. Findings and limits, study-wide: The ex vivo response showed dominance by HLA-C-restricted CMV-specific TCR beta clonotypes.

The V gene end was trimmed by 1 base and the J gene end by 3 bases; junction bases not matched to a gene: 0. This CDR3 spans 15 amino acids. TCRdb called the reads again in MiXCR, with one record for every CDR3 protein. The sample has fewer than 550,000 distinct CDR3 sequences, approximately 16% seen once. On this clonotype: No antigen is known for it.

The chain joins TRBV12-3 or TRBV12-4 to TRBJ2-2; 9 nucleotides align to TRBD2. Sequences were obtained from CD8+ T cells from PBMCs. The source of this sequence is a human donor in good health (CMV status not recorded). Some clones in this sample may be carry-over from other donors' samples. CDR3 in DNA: TGTGCCAGCAGTTTAGGCGGGGGGGACACCGGGGAGCTGTTTTTT. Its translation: CASSLGGGDTGELFF.